The clone carrying this TCR beta chain was detected a few times. The antigen remains unidentified. The data were taken from a study of T cells after yellow fever vaccination. Findings of the study overall: The secondary response peaked faster, at day 5 versus 15, but was weaker.

TCRdb analysed the 5' RACE reads with MiXCR anew, one entry per CDR3 protein. Seen here are around 400,000 distinct CDR3 sequences, around 10% observed once, and the top ten hold roughly a sixth. V was clipped by 2 bases and J by 8 bases, with 12 bases between them. The CDR3 contains 13 residues. Germline V gene data show CDR1 as KGHSH and CDR2 as LQKENI. The chain uses TRBV18 and TRBJ1-2, with D possibly being TRBD1 (6 bases). Here the sequenced sample was PBMCs, taken on the day of the first yellow fever vaccination. The sequence was obtained from a man aged 18 to 29 who received the YFV17D yellow fever vaccine. In nucleotides, the CDR3 is TGTGCCAGCTCACCAAACAGGGATGAAGGCTACACCTTC. It translates to CASSPNRDEGYTF.